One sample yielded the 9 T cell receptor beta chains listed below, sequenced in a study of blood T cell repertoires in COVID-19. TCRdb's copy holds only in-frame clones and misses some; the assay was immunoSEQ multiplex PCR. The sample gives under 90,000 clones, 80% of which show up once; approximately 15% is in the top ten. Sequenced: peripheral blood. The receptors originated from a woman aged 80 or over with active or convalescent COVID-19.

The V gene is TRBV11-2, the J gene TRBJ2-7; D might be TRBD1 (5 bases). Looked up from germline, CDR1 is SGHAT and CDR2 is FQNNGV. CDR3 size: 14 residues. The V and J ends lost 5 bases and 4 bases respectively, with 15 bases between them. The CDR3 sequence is CASSPDSFVYEQYF. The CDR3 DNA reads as TGTGCCAGCAGCCCCGACAGTTTTGTATACGAGCAGTACTTC.

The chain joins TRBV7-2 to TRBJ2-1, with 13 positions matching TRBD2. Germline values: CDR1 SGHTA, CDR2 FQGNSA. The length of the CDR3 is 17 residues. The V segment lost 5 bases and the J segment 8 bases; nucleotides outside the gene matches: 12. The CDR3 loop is CASSPRRLAGGAHEQFF. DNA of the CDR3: TGTGCCAGCAGCCCTCGTCGACTAGCGGGAGGAGCCCATGAGCAGTTCTTC.

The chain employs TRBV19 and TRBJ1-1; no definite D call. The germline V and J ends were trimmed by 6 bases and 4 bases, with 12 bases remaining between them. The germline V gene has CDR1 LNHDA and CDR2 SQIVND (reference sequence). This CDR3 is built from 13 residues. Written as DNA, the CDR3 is TGTGCCAGTAGCAAAGAGGTGGGCACTGAAGCTTTCTTT. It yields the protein CASSKEVGTEAFF. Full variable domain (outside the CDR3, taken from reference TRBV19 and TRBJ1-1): DGGITQSPKYLFRKEGQNVTLSCEQNLNHDAMYWYRQDPGQGLRLIYYSQIVNDFQKGDIAEGYSVSREKKESFPLTVTSAQKNPTAFYLCASSKEVGTEAFFGQGTRLTVV.

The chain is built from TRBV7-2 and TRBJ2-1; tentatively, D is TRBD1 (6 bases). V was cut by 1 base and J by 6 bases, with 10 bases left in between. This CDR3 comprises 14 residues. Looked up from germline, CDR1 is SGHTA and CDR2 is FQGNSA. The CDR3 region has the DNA TGTGCCAGCAGCTTAGTTGGGGGCGGCAATGAGCAGTTCTTC. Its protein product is CASSLVGGGNEQFF. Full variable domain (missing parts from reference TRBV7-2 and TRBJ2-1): GAGVSQSPSNKVTEKGKDVELRCDPISGHTALYWYRQSLGQGLEFLIYFQGNSAPDKSGLPSDRFSAERTGGSVSTLTIQRTQQEDSAVYLCASSLVGGGNEQFFGPGTRLTVL.

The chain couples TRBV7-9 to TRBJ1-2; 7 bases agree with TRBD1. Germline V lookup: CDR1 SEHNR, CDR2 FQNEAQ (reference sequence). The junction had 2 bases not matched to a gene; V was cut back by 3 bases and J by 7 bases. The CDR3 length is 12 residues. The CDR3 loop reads CASSFQGGGYTF. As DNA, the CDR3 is TGTGCCAGCAGCTTTCAGGGGGGTGGCTACACCTTC.

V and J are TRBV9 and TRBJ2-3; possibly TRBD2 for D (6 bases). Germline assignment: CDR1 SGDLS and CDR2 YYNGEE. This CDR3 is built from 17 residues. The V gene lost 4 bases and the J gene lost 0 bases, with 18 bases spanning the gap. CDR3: CASSPYGIAASTDTQYF. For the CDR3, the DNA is TGTGCCAGCAGCCCGTACGGGATAGCGGCTAGCACAGATACGCAGTATTTT.

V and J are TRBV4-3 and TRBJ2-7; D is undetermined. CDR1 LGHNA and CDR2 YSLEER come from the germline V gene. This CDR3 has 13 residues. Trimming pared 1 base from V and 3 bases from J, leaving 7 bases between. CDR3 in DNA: TGCGCCAGCAGCCAAGTACCCGGCTACGAGCAGTACTTC. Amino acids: CASSQVPGYEQYF.

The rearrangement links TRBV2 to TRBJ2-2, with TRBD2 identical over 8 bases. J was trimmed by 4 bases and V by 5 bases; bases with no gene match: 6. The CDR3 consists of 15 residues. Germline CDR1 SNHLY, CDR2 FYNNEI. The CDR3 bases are TGTGCCAGCAGTATCCGGGAGGGGGTCACCGGGGAGCTGTTTTTT. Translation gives CASSIREGVTGELFF.

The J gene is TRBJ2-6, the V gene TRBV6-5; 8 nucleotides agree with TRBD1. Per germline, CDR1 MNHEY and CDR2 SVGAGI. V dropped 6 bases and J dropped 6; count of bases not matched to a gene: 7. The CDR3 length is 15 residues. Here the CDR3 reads CASSENRGEANVLTF. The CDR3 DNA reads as TGTGCCAGCAGCGAGAACAGGGGGGAGGCCAACGTCCTGACTTTC.